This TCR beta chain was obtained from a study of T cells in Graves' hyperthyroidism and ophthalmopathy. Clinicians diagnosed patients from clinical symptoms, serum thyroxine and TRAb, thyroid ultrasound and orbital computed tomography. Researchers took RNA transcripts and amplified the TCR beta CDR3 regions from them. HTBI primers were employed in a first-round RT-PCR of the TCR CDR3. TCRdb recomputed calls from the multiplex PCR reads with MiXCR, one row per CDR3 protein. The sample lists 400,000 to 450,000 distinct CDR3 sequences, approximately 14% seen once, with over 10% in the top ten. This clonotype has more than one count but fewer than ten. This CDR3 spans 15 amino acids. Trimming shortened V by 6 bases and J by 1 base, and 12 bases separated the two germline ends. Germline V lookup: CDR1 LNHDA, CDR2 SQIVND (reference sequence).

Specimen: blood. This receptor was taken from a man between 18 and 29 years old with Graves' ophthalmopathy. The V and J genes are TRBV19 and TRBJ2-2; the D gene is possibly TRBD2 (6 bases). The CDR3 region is CASSRDFGNTGELFF. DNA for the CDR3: TGTGCCAGTAGCCGGGACTTTGGGAACACCGGGGAGCTGTTTTTT.